The rows below give T cell receptor beta chains drawn from one sample of a study of blood T cell repertoires in COVID-19. Sequencing used immunoSEQ multiplex PCR; TCRdb keeps in-frame clones, though not all of them. Seen here are roughly 250,000 clones, 70% to 90% observed once, and the top ten hold 5.5% to 8%. Source material: peripheral blood. These receptor sequences come from a woman aged 55-69 years with active or convalescent COVID-19. Both conserved end residues are part of each CDR3. Fields, in order: clone size, J gene, V gene, CDR3 protein. Size is omitted from some rows. Given values are once, few, many or a class for expanded clones.

abundance: .
j_gene: TRBJ2-2
v_gene: TRBV10-2
CDR3aa: CATQRGGTGELFF

abundance: .
j_gene: TRBJ1-2
v_gene: TRBV19
CDR3aa: CASSQGDRHYGYTF

abundance: .
j_gene: TRBJ2-6
v_gene: TRBV5-1
CDR3aa: CASSRTGFSGANVLTF

abundance: .
j_gene: TRBJ1-6
v_gene: TRBV5-5
CDR3aa: CASSLNNMDRGRSPLHF

abundance: .
j_gene: TRBJ2-1
v_gene: TRBV10-3
CDR3aa: CAIESGSGDEQFF

abundance: few
j_gene: TRBJ2-1
v_gene: TRBV3-1/TRBV3-2
CDR3aa: CASSPYLAGEYHNEQFF

abundance: once
j_gene: TRBJ2-1
v_gene: TRBV3-1/TRBV3-2
CDR3aa: CASTLSGGLYNEQFF

abundance: few
j_gene: TRBJ1-1
v_gene: TRBV7-2
CDR3aa: CASSQSYRPDEAFF

abundance: once
j_gene: TRBJ2-7
v_gene: TRBV11-2
CDR3aa: CASSLGGTGVHEQYF

abundance: .
j_gene: TRBJ1-2
v_gene: TRBV4-1
CDR3aa: CASSQLQGAALYGYTF